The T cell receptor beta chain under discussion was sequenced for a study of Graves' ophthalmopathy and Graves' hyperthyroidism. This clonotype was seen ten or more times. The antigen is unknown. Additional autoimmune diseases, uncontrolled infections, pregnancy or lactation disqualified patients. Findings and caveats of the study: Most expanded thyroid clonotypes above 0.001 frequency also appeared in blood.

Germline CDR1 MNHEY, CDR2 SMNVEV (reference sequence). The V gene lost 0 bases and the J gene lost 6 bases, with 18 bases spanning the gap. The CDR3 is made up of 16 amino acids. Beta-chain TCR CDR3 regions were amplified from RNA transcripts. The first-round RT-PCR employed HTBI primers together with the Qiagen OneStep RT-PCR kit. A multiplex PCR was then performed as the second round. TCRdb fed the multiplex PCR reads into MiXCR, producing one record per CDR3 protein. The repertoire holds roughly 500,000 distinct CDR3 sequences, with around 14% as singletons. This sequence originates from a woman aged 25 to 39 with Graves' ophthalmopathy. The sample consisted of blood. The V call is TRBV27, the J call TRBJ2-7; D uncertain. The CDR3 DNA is TGTGCCAGCAGTTTATCGATCGGACGGATACCCATCGAGCAGTACTTC. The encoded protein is CASSLSIGRIPIEQYF.